Shown below are 14 T cell receptor beta chains from a single sample sequenced in a study of cytomegalovirus exposure and HLA in healthy donors. Sequenced by immunoSEQ multiplex PCR; TCRdb stores in-frame clones only, minus some. The sample has roughly 130,000 clones; 80% to 90% are singletons. The source material was PBMCs. These receptors all come from a woman aged 25-40 years in good health and CMV-seronegative.

This rearrangement joins TRBV5-4 to TRBJ1-4; D ambiguous. The CDR3 contains 14 residues. Trimming shortened V by 3 bases and J by 6 bases, and 12 bases separated the two germline ends. CDR1 SGHNT and CDR2 YYREEE come from the germline V gene (reference sequence). The CDR3 loop is CASSSQSEDEKLFF. The CDR3 nucleotides read TGTGCCAGCAGCTCCCAGTCGGAGGATGAAAAACTGTTTTTT.

This chain joins TRBV18 and TRBJ2-3, with 11 bases lining up with TRBD2. CDR1 is KGHSH and CDR2 is LQKENI in the germline V gene. This CDR3 spans 16 amino acids. Trimming took 1 base from V and 2 from J; bases not matched to a gene: 2. This chain's CDR3 is CASSPLAGGATDTQYF. CDR3 DNA: TGTGCCAGCTCACCACTAGCGGGGGGGGCCACAGATACGCAGTATTTT.

The genes are TRBV19 and TRBJ1-5; 8 bases fit TRBD1. V lost 5 bases and J lost 6; bases outside the gene matches: 3. CDR3 length: 13 residues. Germline values: CDR1 LNHDA, CDR2 SQIVND (reference sequence). In DNA form, the CDR3 reads TGTGCCAGTAGTTACACAGGGGGTCAGCCCCAGCATTTT. This codes for CASSYTGGQPQHF. Drawing the rest from reference TRBV19 and TRBJ1-5, the complete variable domain is DGGITQSPKYLFRKEGQNVTLSCEQNLNHDAMYWYRQDPGQGLRLIYYSQIVNDFQKGDIAEGYSVSREKKESFPLTVTSAQKNPTAFYLCASSYTGGQPQHFGDGTRLSIL.

About this clone itself: Other nucleotide sequences from this sample produce the same CDR3. For the CDR3, the DNA is TGTGCCAGCAGTCCCCGACAGGACACAGATACGCAGTATTTT. It codes for CASSPRQDTDTQYF. This chain links TRBV9 with TRBJ2-3, with D maybe TRBD1 (6 bases). This CDR3 region has 14 residues. Trimming took off 5 bases at V and 2 bases at J, with 12 bases between the two ends. CDR1 and CDR2 (germline): SGDLS, YYNGEE.

The chain employs TRBV4-2 and TRBJ2-3; 8 nucleotides agree with TRBD2. CDR1 and CDR2 (germline): LGHNA, YNFKEQ. J gave up 1 base and V 3 bases, and 9 bases lay outside the gene matches. The CDR3 runs to 17 residues. The CDR3 region is CASSQVGLGARTDTQYF. The CDR3 bases are TGTGCCAGCAGCCAGGTGGGACTAGGGGCACGCACAGATACGCAGTATTTT.

The chain carries TRBV2 and TRBJ2-7; 7 bases fit TRBD1. The V segment lost 6 bases and the J segment 1 base; nucleotides outside the gene matches: 12. Germline V lookup: CDR1 SNHLY, CDR2 FYNNEI. This CDR3 has 16 amino acids. This chain's CDR3 is CASRKFGTELSYEQYF. CDR3 DNA sequence: TGTGCCAGCAGAAAGTTCGGGACAGAGCTATCCTACGAGCAGTACTTC.

The CDR3 region is CASSQQGRSSYEQYF. CDR3 nucleotide sequence: TGTGCCAGCAGTCAACAGGGGAGGAGCTCCTACGAGCAGTACTTC. This chain uses TRBV28 with TRBJ2-7; a weak D match, TRBD1 (7 bases). The V end lost 5 bases, the J end lost 0 bases, and 14 bases lay between the germline ends. CDR1 is MDHEN, CDR2 SYDVKM, per germline. The length of the CDR3 is 15 residues.

The chain couples TRBV4-3 to TRBJ1-6, with 8 bases matching TRBD1. V was pared by 7 bases and J by 13 bases, with 18 bases of the junction left unmatched. The germline V gene encodes CDR1 LGHNA and CDR2 YSLEER. The CDR3 has 16 residues. The CDR3 DNA follows: TGCGCCAGCACCAAGGAGGCAGGGGGCGTTTCTTCCCCCCTCCACTTT. It yields the protein CASTKEAGGVSSPLHF.

The V and J genes are TRBV27 and TRBJ2-3; D remains unclear. This CDR3 spans 12 amino acids. Germline CDR1 reads MNHEY; CDR2 reads SMNVEV (reference sequence). Trimming left V 6 bases short and J 5 bases short, with 9 bases between. CDR3 in DNA: TGTGCCAGCAGCCAGACTGGAGATACGCAGTATTTT. This sequence encodes CASSQTGDTQYF.

DNA for the CDR3: TGTGCCAGCAGCTACCAAGCTAGCGGTGGGCCCTACAATGAGCAGTTCTTC. Translation: CASSYQASGGPYNEQFF. The chain carries TRBV4-2 and TRBJ2-1, with 7 bases identical to TRBD2. The CDR3 loop spans 17 amino acids. Losses at the gene ends were 5 bases for V and 2 bases for J; bases not matched to a gene: 12. Germline CDR1 reads LGHNA; CDR2 reads YNFKEQ.

V is TRBV19 and J is TRBJ1-5; no firm D call. The CDR3 is 15 amino acids. From germline, CDR1 is LNHDA and CDR2 SQIVND (reference sequence). The V and J ends lost 6 bases and 1 base respectively, with 13 bases between them. In DNA, the CDR3 is TGTGCCAGTAGCCTCGACTCAGAGAGCAATCAGCCCCAGCATTTT. Its translation is CASSLDSESNQPQHF.

This chain uses TRBV2 with TRBJ2-1; perhaps TRBD1 as D (5 bases). The CDR3 is 13 amino acids. V shed 4 bases and J shed 8 bases, with 12 bases lying between them. Germline V gene sequence: CDR1 SNHLY, CDR2 FYNNEI. The CDR3 DNA sequence: TGTGCCAGCAGTGCACAGGCTGGGGATGAGCAGTTCTTC. Amino acids: CASSAQAGDEQFF.

J is TRBJ2-1 and V is TRBV12-5; TRBD1 aligns across 10 bases. V shed 5 bases and J 4 bases; nucleotides not matched to a gene: 8. This CDR3 has 16 amino acids. CDR1 and CDR2 from the germline V gene are LGHNT and FRNRAP. This CDR3 is CASGNDRGQGYNEQFF. For the CDR3, the DNA is TGTGCTAGTGGTAACGACAGGGGGCAAGGATACAATGAGCAGTTCTTC.

The rearrangement links TRBV4-3 to TRBJ2-3; the D gene is possibly TRBD1 (6 bases). The CDR3 is made up of 16 amino acids. Trimming took off 0 bases at V and 3 bases at J, with 13 bases between the two ends. Looked up from germline, CDR1 is LGHNA and CDR2 is YSLEER. In nucleotides, the CDR3 is TGCGCCAGCAGCCAAGATATCGGCAGGGGAACAGATACGCAGTATTTT. Translation gives CASSQDIGRGTDTQYF.